This T cell receptor (beta chain) was identified during a study of blood T cell repertoires in COVID-19. The wider study: Acute and convalescent COVID-19 samples came from the United States, Italy and Spain. T cells, B-cell-depleted T cells, or PBMCs supplied cDNA or gDNA.

In the authors' methods: Researchers report that nucleated cell counts were estimated from reference gene primer amplification. TCRdb's copy holds only in-frame clones and misses some; the assay was immunoSEQ multiplex PCR. From that table come the V and J calls and clone size; the DNA was used to work out D and trimming. The sample gives over 100,000 clones, 70% to 90% of which show up once; 1.1% is in the top ten. CDR1 and CDR2 from the germline V gene are SNHLY and FYNNEI. The CDR3 contains 11 residues. As regards this clone: One junction end does not reproduce the germline sequence, and a read error may be involved.

This receptor was obtained from a human donor in a cohort sampled during active COVID-19. The sample consisted of peripheral blood. V and J are TRBV2 and TRBJ1-1, with D uncertain. CDR3 sequence reads: CASREGWRAFF. The CDR3 DNA is TGTGCCAGCAGGGAAGGTTGGCGGGCTTTCTTT.